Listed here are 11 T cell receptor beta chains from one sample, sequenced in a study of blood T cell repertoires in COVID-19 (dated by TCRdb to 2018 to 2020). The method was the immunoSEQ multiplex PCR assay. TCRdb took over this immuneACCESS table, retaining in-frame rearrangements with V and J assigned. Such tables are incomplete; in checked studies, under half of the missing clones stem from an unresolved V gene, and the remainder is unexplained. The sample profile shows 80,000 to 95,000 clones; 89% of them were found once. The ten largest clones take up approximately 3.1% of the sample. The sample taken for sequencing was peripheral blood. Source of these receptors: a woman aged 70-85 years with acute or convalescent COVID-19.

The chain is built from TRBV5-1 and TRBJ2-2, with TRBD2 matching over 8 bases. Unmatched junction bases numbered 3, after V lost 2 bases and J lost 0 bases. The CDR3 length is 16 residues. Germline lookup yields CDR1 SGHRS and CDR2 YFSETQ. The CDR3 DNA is TGCGCCAGCAGCTTTATAGCGGGACCGAACACCGGGGAGCTGTTTTTT. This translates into CASSFIAGPNTGELFF.

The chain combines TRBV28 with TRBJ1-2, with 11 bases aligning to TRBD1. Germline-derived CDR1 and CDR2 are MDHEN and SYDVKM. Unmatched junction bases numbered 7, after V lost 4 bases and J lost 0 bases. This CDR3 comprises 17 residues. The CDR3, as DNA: TGTGCCAGCAGTTCGGACAGGGGGCGTAGGGCTAACTATGGCTACACCTTC. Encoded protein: CASSSDRGRRANYGYTF.

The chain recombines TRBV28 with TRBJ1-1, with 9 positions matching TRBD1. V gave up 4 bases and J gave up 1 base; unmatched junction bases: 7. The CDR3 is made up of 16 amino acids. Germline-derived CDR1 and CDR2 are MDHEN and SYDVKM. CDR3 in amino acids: CASSSGTGFPNTEAFF. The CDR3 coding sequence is TGTGCCAGCAGTTCCGGGACAGGGTTTCCGAACACTGAAGCTTTCTTT.

Here the CDR3 DNA reads TGTGCCAGCAGACGACAGGGGGGCTCTGGAAACACCATATATTTT. Protein sequence: CASRRQGGSGNTIYF. The V gene is TRBV28, the J gene TRBJ1-3, with 9 bases lining up with TRBD1. CDR3 length: 15 residues. With 6 bases clipped from V and 0 bases from J, the junction kept 3 bases outside the gene matches. In germline, CDR1 is MDHEN, CDR2 SYDVKM.

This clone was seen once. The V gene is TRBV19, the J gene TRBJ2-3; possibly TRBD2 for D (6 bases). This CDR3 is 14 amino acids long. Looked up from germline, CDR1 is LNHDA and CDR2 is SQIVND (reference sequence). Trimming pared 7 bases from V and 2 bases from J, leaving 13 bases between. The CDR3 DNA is TGTGCCAGTACTCGGGGGAGCTCCACAGATACGCAGTATTTT. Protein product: CASTRGSSTDTQYF.

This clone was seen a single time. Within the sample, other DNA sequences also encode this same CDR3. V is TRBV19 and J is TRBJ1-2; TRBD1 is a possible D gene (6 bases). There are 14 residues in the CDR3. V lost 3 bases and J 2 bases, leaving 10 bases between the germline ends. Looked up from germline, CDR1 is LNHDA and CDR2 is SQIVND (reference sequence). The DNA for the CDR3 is TGTGCCAGTAGTATCCCAGGGGCCAACTATGGCTACACCTTC. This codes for CASSIPGANYGYTF.

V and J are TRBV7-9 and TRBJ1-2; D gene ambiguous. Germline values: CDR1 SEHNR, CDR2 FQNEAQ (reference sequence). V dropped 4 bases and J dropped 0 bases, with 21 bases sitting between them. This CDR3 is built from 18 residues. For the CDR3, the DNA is TGTGCCAGCAGCTCATTAGCCGGATACGTTCAAGCTAACTATGGCTACACCTTC. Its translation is CASSSLAGYVQANYGYTF.

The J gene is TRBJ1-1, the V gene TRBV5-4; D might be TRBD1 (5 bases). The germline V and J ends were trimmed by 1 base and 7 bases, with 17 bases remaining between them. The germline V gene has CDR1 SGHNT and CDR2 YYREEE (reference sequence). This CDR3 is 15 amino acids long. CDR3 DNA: TGTGCCAGCAGCTTGACGGTTGCGGGGGTCCTTGAAGCTTTCTTT. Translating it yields CASSLTVAGVLEAFF.

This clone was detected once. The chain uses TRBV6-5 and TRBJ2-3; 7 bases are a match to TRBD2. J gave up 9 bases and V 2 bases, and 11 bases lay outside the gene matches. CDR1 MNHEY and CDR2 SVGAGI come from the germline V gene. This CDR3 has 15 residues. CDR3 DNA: TGTGCCAGCAGTTACGGGGGAGGGGCGGGTGGAACGCAGTATTTT. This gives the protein CASSYGGGAGGTQYF.

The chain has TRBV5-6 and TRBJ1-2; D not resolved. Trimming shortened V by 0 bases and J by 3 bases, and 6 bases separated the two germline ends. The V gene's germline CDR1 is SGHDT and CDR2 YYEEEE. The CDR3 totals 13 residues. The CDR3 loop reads CASSLGHYYGYTF. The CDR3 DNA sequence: TGTGCCAGCAGCTTGGGCCACTACTATGGCTACACCTTC.

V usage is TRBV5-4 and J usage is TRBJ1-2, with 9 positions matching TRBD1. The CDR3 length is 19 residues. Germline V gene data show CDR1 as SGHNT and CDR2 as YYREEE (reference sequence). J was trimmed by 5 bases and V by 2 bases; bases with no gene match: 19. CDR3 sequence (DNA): TGTGCCAGCAGCTTTCACAGGGGGCGGGACGCTCCTTTATTATATGGCTACACCTTC. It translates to CASSFHRGRDAPLLYGYTF.